The text below deals with one T cell receptor (beta chain). The antigen remains unidentified. Method: immunoSEQ multiplex PCR; TCRdb's copy keeps in-frame clones and lacks some. The profile shows around 62,000 clones, 88% of them singletons. This entry is derived from a study of PD-L1 blockade in urothelial cancer. Overall study: Males with bladder-origin urothelial cancer made up about 90% of the roughly 29 patients. Enrolled patients had been treated previously with 0 to 3 chemotherapy regimens. General study findings and limits: Durable-benefit patients showed greater tumor-associated blood clone expansion at 3 weeks. Pretreatment TCR clonality in blood under the median foretold superior survival.

Trimming cost V 1 base and J 4 bases, with 10 bases left between them. The CDR3 length is 13 residues. Germline CDR1 SQVTM, CDR2 ANQGSEA. The time point: peripheral blood 6 weeks after treatment start. Sequences were derived from PBMCs, sampled around atezolizumab (anti-PD-L1) treatment. This sequence was found in a man aged 55 to 70 with urothelial cancer. This chain connects TRBV29-1 to TRBJ1-2; no firm D call. The CDR3 sequence: CSVEVGGVYGYTF. The DNA for the CDR3 is TGCAGCGTTGAAGTCGGAGGAGTCTATGGCTACACCTTC.